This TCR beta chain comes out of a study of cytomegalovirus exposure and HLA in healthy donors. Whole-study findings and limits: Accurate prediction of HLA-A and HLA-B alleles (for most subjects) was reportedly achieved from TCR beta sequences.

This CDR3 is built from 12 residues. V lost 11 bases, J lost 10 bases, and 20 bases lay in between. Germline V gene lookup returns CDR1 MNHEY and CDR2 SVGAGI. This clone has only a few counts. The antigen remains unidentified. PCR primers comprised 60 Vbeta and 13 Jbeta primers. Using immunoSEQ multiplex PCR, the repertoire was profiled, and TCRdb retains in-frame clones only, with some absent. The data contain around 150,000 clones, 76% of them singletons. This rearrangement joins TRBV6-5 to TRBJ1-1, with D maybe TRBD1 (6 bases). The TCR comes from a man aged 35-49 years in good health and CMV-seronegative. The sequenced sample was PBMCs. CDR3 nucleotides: TGTGCCCTAGGCCCGGGACACCAAGGAGCTTTCTTT. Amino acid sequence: CALGPGHQGAFF.